This record looks at one T cell receptor (beta chain) sequence and its context. TCRdb's table, derived via immunoSEQ multiplex PCR, lists solely in-frame clones and lacks some. The table lists 90,000 to 100,000 clones, more than 85% of them singletons. The CDR3 has 13 residues. The V gene lost 2 bases and the J gene lost 3 bases, with 4 bases spanning the gap. Germline CDR1 and CDR2: MRHNA and SNTAGT. This entry is derived from a study of T cell changes during pregnancy in multiple sclerosis. Sequences were derived from peripheral blood, sampled in the first trimester of pregnancy. The V gene is TRBV6-4, the J gene TRBJ2-2; no firm D call. This clonotype was obtained from a female donor with multiple sclerosis, enrolled in a pregnancy study. The CDR3 loop reads CASSDSDTGELFF. The CDR3 coding sequence is TGTGCCAGCAGTGACAGCGACACCGGGGAGCTGTTTTTT.